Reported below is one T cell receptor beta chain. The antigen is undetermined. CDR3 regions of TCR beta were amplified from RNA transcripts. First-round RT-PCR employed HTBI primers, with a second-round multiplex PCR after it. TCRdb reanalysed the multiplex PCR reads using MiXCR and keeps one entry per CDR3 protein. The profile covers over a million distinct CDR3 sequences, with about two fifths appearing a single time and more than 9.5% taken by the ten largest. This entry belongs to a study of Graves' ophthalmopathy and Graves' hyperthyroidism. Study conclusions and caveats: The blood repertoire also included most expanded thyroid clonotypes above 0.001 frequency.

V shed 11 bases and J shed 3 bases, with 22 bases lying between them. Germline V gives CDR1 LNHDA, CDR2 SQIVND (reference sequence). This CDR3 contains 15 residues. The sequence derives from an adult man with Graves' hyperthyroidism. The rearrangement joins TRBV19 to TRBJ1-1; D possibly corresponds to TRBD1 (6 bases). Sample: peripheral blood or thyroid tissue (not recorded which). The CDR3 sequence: CAGSHIAEGDTEAFF. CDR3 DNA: TGTGCCGGCAGTCACATTGCCGAGGGGGACACTGAAGCTTTCTTT.